This TCR beta chain was identified in a study of T cells in Graves' hyperthyroidism and ophthalmopathy. Amplified TCR beta CDR3 regions came from RNA transcripts. HTBI primers were used for first-round RT-PCR of the TCR CDR3. Via MiXCR, TCRdb re-called the multiplex PCR reads, giving one row per CDR3 protein. The profile shows around 300,000 distinct CDR3 sequences, around 15% of them singletons. The hyperthyroidism patients had all been newly diagnosed, and their disease duration was under 2 months. Their ages ranged from 18 to 65 years. Clinicians diagnosed patients from clinical symptoms, serum thyroxine and TRAb, thyroid ultrasound and orbital computed tomography. It was 8 to 10 ml of fresh peripheral blood that supplied the PBMCs. There are many counts of this clonotype. CDR1 and CDR2 from the germline V gene are SGDLS and YYNGEE. Deletions cut 0 bases from V and 2 bases from J, with 14 bases between. The CDR3 runs 16 residues.

The chain carries TRBV9 and TRBJ2-5; D may match TRBD1 or TRBD2 (5 bases each). The source is a woman aged 40 to 50 with Graves' hyperthyroidism. The sample was blood. CDR3 nucleotide sequence: TGTGCCAGCAGCGTAGGAGCGGCGACAGTTCAAGAGACCCAGTACTTC. It codes for CASSVGAATVQETQYF.